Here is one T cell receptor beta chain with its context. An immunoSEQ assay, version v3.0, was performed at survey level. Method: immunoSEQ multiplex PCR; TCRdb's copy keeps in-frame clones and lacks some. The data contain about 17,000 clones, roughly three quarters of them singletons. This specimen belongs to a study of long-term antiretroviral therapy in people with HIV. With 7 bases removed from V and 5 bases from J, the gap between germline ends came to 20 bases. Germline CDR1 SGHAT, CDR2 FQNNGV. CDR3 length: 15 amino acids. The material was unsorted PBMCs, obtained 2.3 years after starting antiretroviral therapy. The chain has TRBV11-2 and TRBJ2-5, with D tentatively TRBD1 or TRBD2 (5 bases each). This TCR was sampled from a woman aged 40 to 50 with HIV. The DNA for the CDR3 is TGTGCCAGCACCCTCTGGTCCGATTGGGGGGAGACCCAGTACTTC. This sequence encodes CASTLWSDWGETQYF. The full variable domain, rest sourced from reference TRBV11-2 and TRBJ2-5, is EAGVAQSPRYKIIEKRQSVAFWCNPISGHATLYWYQQILGQGPKLLIQFQNNGVVDDSQLPKDRFSAERLKGVDSTLKIQPAKLEDSAVYLCASTLWSDWGETQYFGPGTRLLVL.